A single sample is the source of the 4 T cell receptor beta chains below, sequenced in a study of control samples from healthy donors and cancer patients. The protocol was immunoSEQ multiplex PCR, while the TCRdb copy is restricted to in-frame clones and leaves out a portion. The sample lists 350,000 to 450,000 clones, approximately 92% occurring once. Material: PBMCs. These receptors all stem from a middle-aged man with head and neck cancer.

The V and J genes are TRBV28 and TRBJ2-7; a weak D match, TRBD2 (6 bases). V lost 6 bases and J lost 6, with 9 bases in between. Looked up from germline, CDR1 is MDHEN and CDR2 is SYDVKM. The CDR3 consists of 11 residues. This CDR3 reads CASRGGFEQYF. In DNA, the CDR3 is TGTGCCAGCAGAGGAGGGTTCGAGCAGTACTTC.

The chain recombines TRBV18 with TRBJ2-5; 7 bases map to TRBD2. The germline V gene encodes CDR1 KGHSH and CDR2 LQKENI. The CDR3 runs to 15 residues. J was trimmed by 4 bases and V by 1 base; bases with no gene match: 6. CDR3 in amino acids: CASSPLLGGGETQYF. CDR3 sequence (DNA): TGTGCCAGCTCACCACTTCTGGGCGGGGGAGAGACCCAGTACTTC.

This clone occurred once. The genes are TRBV24-1 and TRBJ2-7; tentative D call: TRBD2 (5 bases). Germline-derived CDR1 and CDR2 are KGHDR and SFDVKD. The CDR3 totals 14 residues. V was cut by 4 bases and J by 3 bases, with 12 bases left in between. For the CDR3, the DNA is TGTGCCACCAGTGAAACCGGGGTAGGCTACGAGCAGTACTTC. Protein: CATSETGVGYEQYF.

The chain has TRBV7-9 and TRBJ2-2; D gene ambiguous. The V gene lost 0 bases and the J gene lost 3 bases, with 20 bases spanning the gap. This CDR3 spans 19 amino acids. Germline-derived CDR1 and CDR2 are SEHNR and FQNEAQ (reference sequence). CDR3 loop: CASSLAGISGTLYTGELFF. The DNA of the CDR3 is TGTGCCAGCAGCTTAGCGGGGATCTCCGGCACCTTATACACCGGGGAGCTGTTTTTT. The full variable domain, in which reference TRBV7-9 and TRBJ2-2 provide the parts outside the CDR3, is DTGVSQNPRHKITKRGQNVTFRCDPISEHNRLYWYRQTLGQGPEFLTYFQNEAQLEKSRLLSDRFSAERPKGSFSTLEIQRTEQGDSAMYLCASSLAGISGTLYTGELFFGEGSRLTVL.